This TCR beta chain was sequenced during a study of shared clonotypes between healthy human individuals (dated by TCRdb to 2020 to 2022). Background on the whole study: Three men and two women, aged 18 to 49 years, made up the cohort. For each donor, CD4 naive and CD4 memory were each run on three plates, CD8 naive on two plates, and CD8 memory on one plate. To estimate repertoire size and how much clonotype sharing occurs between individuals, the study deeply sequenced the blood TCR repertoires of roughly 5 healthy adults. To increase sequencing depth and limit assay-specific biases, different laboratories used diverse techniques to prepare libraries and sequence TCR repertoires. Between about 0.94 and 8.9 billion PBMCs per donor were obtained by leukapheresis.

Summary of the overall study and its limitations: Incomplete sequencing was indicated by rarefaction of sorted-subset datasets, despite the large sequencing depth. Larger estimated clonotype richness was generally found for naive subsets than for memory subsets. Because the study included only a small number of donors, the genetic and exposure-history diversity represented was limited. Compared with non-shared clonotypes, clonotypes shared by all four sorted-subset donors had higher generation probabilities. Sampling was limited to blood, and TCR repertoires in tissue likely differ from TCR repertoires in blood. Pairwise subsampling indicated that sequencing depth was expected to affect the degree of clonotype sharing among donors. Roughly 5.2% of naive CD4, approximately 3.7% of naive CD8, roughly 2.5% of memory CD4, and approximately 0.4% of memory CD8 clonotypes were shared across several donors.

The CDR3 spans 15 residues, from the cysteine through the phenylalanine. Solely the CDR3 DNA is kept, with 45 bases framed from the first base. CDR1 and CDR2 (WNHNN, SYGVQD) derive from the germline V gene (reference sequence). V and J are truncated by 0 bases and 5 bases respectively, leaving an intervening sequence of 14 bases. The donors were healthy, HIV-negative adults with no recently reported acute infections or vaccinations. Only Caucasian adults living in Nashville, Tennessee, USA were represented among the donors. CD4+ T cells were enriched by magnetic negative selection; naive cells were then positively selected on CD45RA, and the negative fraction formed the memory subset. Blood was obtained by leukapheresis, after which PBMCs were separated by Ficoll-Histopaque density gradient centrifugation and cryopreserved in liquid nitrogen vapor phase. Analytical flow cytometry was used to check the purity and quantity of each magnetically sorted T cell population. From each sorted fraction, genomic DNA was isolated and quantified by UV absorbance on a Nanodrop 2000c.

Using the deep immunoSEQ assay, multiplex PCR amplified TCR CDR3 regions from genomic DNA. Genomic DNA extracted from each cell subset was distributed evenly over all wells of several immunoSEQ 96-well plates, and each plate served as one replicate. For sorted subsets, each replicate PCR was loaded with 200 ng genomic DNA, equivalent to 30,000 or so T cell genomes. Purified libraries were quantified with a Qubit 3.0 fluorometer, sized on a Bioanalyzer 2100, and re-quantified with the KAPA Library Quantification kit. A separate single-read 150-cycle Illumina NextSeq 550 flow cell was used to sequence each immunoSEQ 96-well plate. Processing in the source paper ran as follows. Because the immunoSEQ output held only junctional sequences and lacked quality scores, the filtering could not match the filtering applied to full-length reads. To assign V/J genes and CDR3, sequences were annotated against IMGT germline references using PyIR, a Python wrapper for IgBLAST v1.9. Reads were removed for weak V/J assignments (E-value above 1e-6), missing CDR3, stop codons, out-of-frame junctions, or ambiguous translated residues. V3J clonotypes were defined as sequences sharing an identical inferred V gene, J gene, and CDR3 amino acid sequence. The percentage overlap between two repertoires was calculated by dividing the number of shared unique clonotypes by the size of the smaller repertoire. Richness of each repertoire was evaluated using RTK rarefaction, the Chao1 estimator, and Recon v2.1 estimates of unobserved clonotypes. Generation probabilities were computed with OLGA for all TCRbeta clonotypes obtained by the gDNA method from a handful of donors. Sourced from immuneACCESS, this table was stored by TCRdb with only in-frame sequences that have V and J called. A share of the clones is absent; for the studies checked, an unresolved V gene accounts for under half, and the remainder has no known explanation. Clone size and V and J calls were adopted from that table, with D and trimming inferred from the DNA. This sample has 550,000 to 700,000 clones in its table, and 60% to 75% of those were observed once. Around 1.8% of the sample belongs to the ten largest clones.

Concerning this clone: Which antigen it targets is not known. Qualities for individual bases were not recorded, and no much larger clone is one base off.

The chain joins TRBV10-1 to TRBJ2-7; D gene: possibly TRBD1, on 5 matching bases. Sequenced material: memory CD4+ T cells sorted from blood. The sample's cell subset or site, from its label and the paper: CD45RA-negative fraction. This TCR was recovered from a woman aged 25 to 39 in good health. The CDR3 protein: CASSESAGQVHEQYF. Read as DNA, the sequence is TGCGCCAGCAGTGAGTCGGCAGGGCAGGTTCACGAGCAGTACTTC.